A selection of T cell receptor beta chains follows, all from one sample in a study of blood T cell repertoires in COVID-19. This table comes from immunoSEQ multiplex PCR, and its TCRdb copy is limited to in-frame clones, with some not included. In the table there are 150,000 to 200,000 clones, around 81% of which are singletons. The source material was PBMCs or T cells enriched from blood (not recorded which). The receptors were sampled from a man aged 40-55 years who had recovered from COVID-19. The CDR3 runs from the conserved cysteine through the conserved F or W. A D gene is named only where the DNA matches it firmly. Expanded clones get a size class; other rows say once, few or many, or leave the size out.

abundance	d_gene	v_gene	j_gene	CDR3nt	CDR3aa
-	-	TRBV7-8	TRBJ2-1	TGTGCCAGCAGCCCTCCATATCACATCTACAATGAGCAGTTCTTC	CASSPPYHIYNEQFF
-	TRBD2	TRBV2	TRBJ2-7	TGTGCCAGTCTTTGGACTAGCGGCCCCTACGAGCAGTACTTC	CASLWTSGPYEQYF
-	-	TRBV2	TRBJ2-7	TGTGCCAGCAGTGTGCACAGGGTGGAGACCGAGCAGTACTTC	CASSVHRVETEQYF
-	-	TRBV2	TRBJ2-6	TGTGCCAGCAGTGAAGGTCGTCGACAGTCTGGGGCCAACGTCCTGACTTTC	CASSEGRRQSGANVLTF
-	TRBD1	TRBV5-1	TRBJ2-2	TGCGCCAGCAGCCAACAGGGGGCGGGCACCGGGGAGCTGTTTTTT	CASSQQGAGTGELFF
once	-	TRBV1	TRBJ2-2	TGCACCAGCTCTAGCGGGGTGAACACCGGGGAGCTGTTTTTT	CTSSSGVNTGELFF
-	-	TRBV6-6	TRBJ1-1	TGTGCCAGCAGTCTGCCGACAGGGAACACTGAAGCTTTCTTT	CASSLPTGNTEAFF
-	-	TRBV10-2	TRBJ1-5	TGCGCCAGCGGGAGTGTCAGCAATCAGCCCCAGCATTTT	CASGSVSNQPQHF
few	-	TRBV3-1/TRBV3-2	TRBJ1-1	TGTGCCAGCAGTCAGCGGGGCCAAACTGAAGCTTTCTTT	CASSQRGQTEAFF
-	-	TRBV4-1	TRBJ2-3	TGCGCCAGCAGCCCTCAGGTGGCAGATACGCAGTATTTT	CASSPQVADTQYF
-	TRBD1	TRBV6-5	TRBJ1-2	TGTGCCAGCAGTTACACGGACAGGCGCTATGGCTACACCTTC	CASSYTDRRYGYTF
once	TRBD1	TRBV5-1	TRBJ1-2	TGCGCCAGCAGCTCTCTACAGGGGCCCTATGGCTACACCTTC	CASSSLQGPYGYTF
-	TRBD1	TRBV6-6	TRBJ1-4	TGTGCCAGCAGTCGTATACCACCCCAGGGGGCGATTAATGAAAAACTGTTTTTT	CASSRIPPQGAINEKLFF